Shown below are 23 T cell receptor beta chains from a single sample sequenced in a study of long-term antiretroviral therapy in people with HIV. The run of the v3.0 immunoSEQ assay was at survey level. Assay used: immunoSEQ multiplex PCR; TCRdb lists only in-frame clones, some missing. The sample contains 37,000 or so clones, 80% of which appear only once. The specimen was unsorted PBMCs, collected 3.4 years after starting antiretroviral therapy. Source of these receptors: a man younger than 40 with HIV.

The chain uses TRBV7-9 and TRBJ2-3; possibly TRBD2 for D (6 bases). Per the germline V gene, CDR1 is SEHNR and CDR2 is FQNEAQ (reference sequence). V was pared by 3 bases and J by 1 base, with 11 bases between. This CDR3 is 15 amino acids long. The CDR3 sequence: CASSFISGRTDTQYF. The CDR3 nucleotides are TGTGCCAGCAGCTTTATCAGCGGGCGCACAGATACGCAGTATTTT.

The V call is TRBV2, the J call TRBJ1-5; D is ambiguous. The germline gives CDR1 SNHLY, CDR2 FYNNEI. The ends were cut back, 2 bases at V and 3 bases at J, with 2 bases in the middle. The CDR3 runs to 12 residues. The CDR3 region has the DNA TGTGCCAGCAGTGAAAACAATCAGCCCCAGCATTTT. Translated, it gives CASSENNQPQHF. The full variable domain, its missing parts supplied by reference TRBV2 and TRBJ1-5, is EPEVTQTPSHQVTQMGQEVILRCVPISNHLYFYWYRQILGQKVEFLVSFYNNEISEKSEIFDDQFSVERPDGSNFTLKIRSTKLEDSAMYFCASSENNQPQHFGDGTRLSIL.

J is TRBJ2-1 and V is TRBV28; D unresolved. The CDR3 is made up of 13 amino acids. The germline V and J ends were trimmed by 1 base and 6 bases, with 7 bases remaining between them. Germline lookup yields CDR1 MDHEN and CDR2 SYDVKM. The CDR3: CASSLLAPNEQFF. CDR3 sequence (DNA): TGTGCCAGCAGTTTATTAGCCCCCAATGAGCAGTTCTTC. Full variable domain (remainder filled in from reference TRBV28 and TRBJ2-1): DVKVTQSSRYLVKRTGEKVFLECVQDMDHENMFWYRQDPGLGLRLIYFSYDVKMKEKGDIPEGYSVSREKKERFSLILESASTNQTSMYLCASSLLAPNEQFFGPGTRLTVL.

This clone was counted a single time. The chain uses TRBV28 and TRBJ2-5; TRBD2 aligns across 10 bases. CDR3 size: 15 residues. J gave up 5 bases and V 4 bases, and 7 bases lay outside the gene matches. From germline, CDR1 is MDHEN and CDR2 SYDVKM. The chain's CDR3 is CASSSRLAGLETQYF. Written as DNA, the CDR3 is TGTGCCAGCAGTTCTCGACTAGCGGGTCTGGAGACCCAGTACTTC.

This chain uses TRBV5-4 with TRBJ2-3; no clear D gene. V was shortened by 1 base and J by 5 bases, with 20 bases between the two germline ends. From germline, CDR1 is SGHNT and CDR2 YYREEE (reference sequence). There are 17 residues in the CDR3. Here the CDR3 DNA reads TGTGCCAGCAGCTTGCGGTCTGCCCGACCTAAAGAAGATACGCAGTATTTT. This sequence encodes CASSLRSARPKEDTQYF. The variable domain in full, completed from reference TRBV5-4 and TRBJ2-3, reads ETGVTQSPTHLIKTRGQQVTLRCSSQSGHNTVSWYQQALGQGPQFIFQYYREEENGRGNFPPRFSGLQFPNYSSELNVNALELDDSALYLCASSLRSARPKEDTQYFGPGTRLTVL.

The rearrangement links TRBV6-1 to TRBJ2-2; the D is unclear. CDR3 length equals 16 residues. V was cut by 4 bases and J by 5 bases, with 17 bases left in between. Germline V gene sequence: CDR1 MNHNS, CDR2 SASEGT. CDR3 DNA: TGTGCCAGCAGTGGGGCGGTGAACTTGGGAACCGGGGAGCTGTTTTTT. This codes for CASSGAVNLGTGELFF.

The chain employs TRBV27 and TRBJ2-3; weak D call: TRBD2 (6 bases). The CDR3 spans 16 residues. Germline CDR1 is MNHEY and CDR2 is SMNVEV (reference sequence). The V end was cut by 3 bases, the J end by 5 bases, with 18 bases between. The CDR3 is CASSFSGLPIGDTQYF. CDR3 DNA: TGTGCCAGCAGTTTTAGCGGTTTGCCTATTGGAGATACGCAGTATTTT.

The V gene is TRBV18, the J gene TRBJ1-1; D is perhaps TRBD1 (5 bases). CDR3 length equals 13 residues. The V end lost 4 bases, the J end lost 3 bases, and 9 bases lay between the germline ends. Germline lookup yields CDR1 KGHSH and CDR2 LQKENI. The CDR3 protein is CASSLGGDTEAFF. The CDR3 coding sequence is TGTGCCAGCTCACTGGGGGGAGACACTGAAGCTTTCTTT.

This chain uses TRBV27 with TRBJ2-3, with TRBD1 as a possible D gene (5 bases). The CDR3 totals 14 residues. CDR1 and CDR2 from the germline V gene are MNHEY and SMNVEV (reference sequence). Deletions cut 0 bases from V and 8 bases from J, with 12 bases between. CDR3 protein: CASSLSAGLTTQYF. CDR3 nucleotides: TGTGCCAGCAGTTTATCGGCAGGGTTAACTACGCAGTATTTT.

V is TRBV23-1 and J is TRBJ2-7, with a weak D call TRBD2 (6 bases). TRBV23-1 counts as an open reading frame of uncertain function. There are 15 residues in the CDR3. Trimming left V 2 bases short and J 3 bases short, with 14 bases between. The CDR3 protein is CASSQKQRADYEQYF. CDR3 in DNA: TGCGCCAGCAGTCAAAAACAGCGGGCCGACTACGAGCAGTACTTC.

The rearrangement joins TRBV7-9 to TRBJ2-1; tentative D call: TRBD1 (5 bases). V gave up 8 bases and J gave up 4 bases, with 9 bases separating them. The CDR3 is made up of 12 amino acids. Germline CDR1 reads SEHNR; CDR2 reads FQNEAQ (reference sequence). CDR3 loop: CASLDSYNEQFF. Here the CDR3 DNA reads TGTGCCAGCTTAGACAGTTACAATGAGCAGTTCTTC.

The chain couples TRBV2 to TRBJ1-3, with 7 nucleotides matching TRBD1. V trimming: 5 bases; J trimming: 4 bases; junction bases outside the gene matches: 5. Germline values: CDR1 SNHLY, CDR2 FYNNEI. CDR3 size: 14 residues. The CDR3 here is CASSSNRGGNTIYF. DNA for the CDR3: TGTGCCAGCAGTTCCAACAGGGGAGGAAACACCATATATTTT.

The chain combines TRBV25-1 with TRBJ2-7, with D perhaps given as TRBD1 or TRBD2 (5 bases each). The CDR3 runs 13 residues. Trimming took 3 bases from V and 4 from J, leaving 10 bases between them. Germline V gene lookup returns CDR1 MGHDK and CDR2 SYGVNS. This chain's CDR3 is CASSDPWGYEQYF. DNA of the CDR3: TGTGCCAGCAGTGATCCCTGGGGGTACGAGCAGTACTTC.

The genes are TRBV4-3 and TRBJ2-3, with D tentatively TRBD2 (5 bases). Germline CDR1 reads LGHNA; CDR2 reads YSLEER. V lost 1 base, J lost 1 base, and 12 bases lay in between. CDR3 size: 16 residues. Here the CDR3 DNA reads TGCGCCAGCAGCCAAGGTTCAGGACTTCGCACAGATACGCAGTATTTT. It codes for CASSQGSGLRTDTQYF.

The V call is TRBV6-5, the J call TRBJ1-5; D ambiguous. CDR1 and CDR2 from the germline V gene are MNHEY and SVGAGI. V was cut by 2 bases and J by 1 base, with 3 bases left in between. CDR3 length: 13 amino acids. The CDR3 here is CASSYDSNQPQHF. DNA for the CDR3: TGTGCCAGCAGTTACGACAGCAATCAGCCCCAGCATTTT.

This clone was recorded a few times. J is TRBJ2-7 and V is TRBV9; 9 bases fit TRBD1. The V gene's germline CDR1 is SGDLS and CDR2 YYNGEE. V was clipped by 0 bases and J by 5 bases; unmatched bases: 6. CDR3 length equals 15 residues. CDR3 DNA sequence: TGTGCCAGCAGCGTAGAGGGACAGGGTTTCGACGAGCAGTACTTC. Amino acid sequence: CASSVEGQGFDEQYF.

Written as DNA, the CDR3 is TGTGCCAGTCTAAGGGGCGGGACCACCGGGGAGCTGTTTTTT. It yields the protein CASLRGGTTGELFF. The gene calls are TRBV6-6 and TRBJ2-2, with D maybe TRBD2 (6 bases). Looked up from germline, CDR1 is MNHNY and CDR2 is SVGAGI (reference sequence). V lost 9 bases to trimming and J lost 4 bases, with 15 bases between them. The length of the CDR3 is 14 residues.

The chain joins TRBV14 to TRBJ2-1; 11 nucleotides align to TRBD1. J gave up 6 bases and V 3 bases, and 7 bases lay outside the gene matches. Germline V CDR1 and CDR2: SGHDN, FVKESK. This CDR3 is built from 16 residues. CDR3 nucleotide sequence: TGTGCCAGCAGCCAGTCCGGGACAGGGGGTTTCAATGAGCAGTTCTTC. Encoded protein: CASSQSGTGGFNEQFF. The full variable domain, rest sourced from reference TRBV14 and TRBJ2-1, is EAGVTQFPSHSVIEKGQTVTLRCDPISGHDNLYWYRRVMGKEIKFLLHFVKESKQDESGMPNNRFLAERTGGTYSTLKVQPAELEDSGVYFCASSQSGTGGFNEQFFGPGTRLTVL.

The V and J genes are TRBV18 and TRBJ1-5; 9 bases agree with TRBD1. Unmatched junction bases numbered 11, after V lost 1 base and J lost 1 base. The CDR3 is 19 amino acids. Germline assignment: CDR1 KGHSH and CDR2 LQKENI. CDR3 in amino acids: CASSPLATGGRSSNQPQHF. In nucleotides, the CDR3 is TGTGCCAGCTCACCACTTGCGACAGGGGGAAGGAGCAGCAATCAGCCCCAGCATTTT. Looking up the rest from reference TRBV18 and TRBJ1-5 gives the full variable domain: NAGVMQNPRHLVRRRGQEARLRCSPMKGHSHVYWYRQLPEEGLKFMVYLQKENIIDESGMPKERFSAEFPKEGPSILRIQQVVRGDSAAYFCASSPLATGGRSSNQPQHFGDGTRLSIL.

This clone was counted a few times. The chain employs TRBV7-2 and TRBJ2-7; 10 positions agree with TRBD2. CDR1 SGHTA and CDR2 FQGNSA come from the germline V gene. Trimming at V came to 5 bases and at J to 2 bases, leaving 9 bases not matched to a gene. The CDR3 is 16 amino acids. This CDR3 is CASSPRLAGATYEQYF. As DNA, the CDR3 is TGTGCCAGCAGCCCCCGGCTAGCGGGAGCAACCTACGAGCAGTACTTC.

The gene calls are TRBV4-3 and TRBJ1-1; D is uncertain. Germline V CDR1 and CDR2: LGHNA, YSLEER. Trimming pared 1 base from V and 1 base from J, leaving 4 bases between. The CDR3 spans 13 residues. The CDR3 region has the DNA TGCGCCAGCAGCCAAGCAGGGAACACTGAAGCTTTCTTT. It specifies CASSQAGNTEAFF.

The chain's CDR3 is CASSLGDGRRPGELFF. As DNA, the CDR3 is TGTGCCAGCAGCTTAGGTGACGGGAGGAGGCCCGGGGAGCTGTTTTTT. The V gene is TRBV11-2, the J gene TRBJ2-2, with 7 bases aligning to TRBD2. The CDR3 is 16 residues long. Germline V gives CDR1 SGHAT, CDR2 FQNNGV. The V gene end was trimmed by 1 base and the J gene end by 6 bases; junction bases not matched to a gene: 8. The entire variable domain, with the rest obtained from reference TRBV11-2 and TRBJ2-2, is as follows: EAGVAQSPRYKIIEKRQSVAFWCNPISGHATLYWYQQILGQGPKLLIQFQNNGVVDDSQLPKDRFSAERLKGVDSTLKIQPAKLEDSAVYLCASSLGDGRRPGELFFGEGSRLTVL.

J is TRBJ2-1 and V is TRBV28, with a tentative D call TRBD1 (7 bases). V lost 7 bases to trimming and J lost 7 bases, with 14 bases between them. This CDR3 comprises 13 residues. The germline gives CDR1 MDHEN, CDR2 SYDVKM. The CDR3 bases are TGTGCCAGCACCTGGGCAGGGGGGAATGAGCAGTTCTTC. Its protein product is CASTWAGGNEQFF.